A single sample is the source of the 32 T cell receptor beta chains below, sequenced in a study of OX40 agonist ivuxolimab in advanced cancers. Only in-frame clones appear in the TCRdb table, and some are missing; sequencing was by immunoSEQ multiplex PCR. The sample has tens of thousands of clones, approximately 89% seen once. The material was CD4+ or CD8+ T cells sorted from blood, obtained in a trial of the OX40 agonist ivuxolimab. These receptors came from an adult with an advanced solid tumor such as melanoma, head and neck, liver or kidney cancer.

By share, this clone ranks as medium-sized. This chain uses TRBV6-1 with TRBJ1-5, with TRBD1 identical over 9 bases. The V and J ends lost 3 bases and 5 bases, in that order; junction bases with no gene match: 5. The germline V gene encodes CDR1 MNHNS and CDR2 SASEGT. The CDR3 loop spans 15 amino acids. This CDR3 is CASSEADRGHQPQHF. CDR3 DNA sequence: TGTGCCAGCAGTGAGGCGGACAGGGGACATCAGCCCCAGCATTTT.

The rearrangement links TRBV19 to TRBJ1-4; maybe TRBD1 (5 bases). Germline assignment: CDR1 LNHDA and CDR2 SQIVND (reference sequence). This CDR3 comprises 16 residues. Trimming pared 9 bases from V and 0 bases from J, leaving 17 bases between. The CDR3 here is CARPPGRPTTNEKLFF. The CDR3 DNA reads as TGTGCCAGGCCTCCGGGACGACCTACAACTAATGAAAAACTGTTTTTT.

The chain recombines TRBV9 with TRBJ1-1; D remains unclear. V was cut by 0 bases and J by 1 base, with 7 bases left in between. Germline-derived CDR1 and CDR2 are SGDLS and YYNGEE. CDR3 size: 14 residues. The CDR3 DNA is TGTGCCAGCAGCGTAGGGTACGGGAACACTGAAGCTTTCTTT. It codes for CASSVGYGNTEAFF.

This chain links TRBV4-1 with TRBJ1-1; TRBD1 agrees at 8 bases. J was trimmed by 1 base and V by 4 bases; bases with no gene match: 2. The germline gives CDR1 MGHRA, CDR2 YSYEKL. The CDR3 covers 14 residues. CDR3 DNA sequence: TGCGCCAGCAGCCTTGGGACAGGGAACACTGAAGCTTTCTTT. It translates to CASSLGTGNTEAFF.

The chain is built from TRBV9 and TRBJ2-1, with TRBD2 matching 8 bases. There are 17 residues in the CDR3. J lost 7 bases, V lost 6 bases, and 18 bases had no gene match. CDR1 and CDR2 from the germline V gene are SGDLS and YYNGEE. In DNA, the CDR3 is TGTGCCAGCACCAAATTACGGGGGGGCCTTGGGTCGAATGAGCAGTTCTTC. Its protein is CASTKLRGGLGSNEQFF.

The chain combines TRBV14 with TRBJ2-7, with 8 bases lining up with TRBD1. Germline assignment: CDR1 SGHDN and CDR2 FVKESK. J lost 6 bases, V lost 3 bases, and 7 bases had no gene match. The CDR3 is 14 residues long. The CDR3 protein is CASSQDFTGGEQYF. CDR3 coding DNA: TGTGCCAGCAGCCAGGATTTCACAGGGGGCGAGCAGTACTTC.

The chain joins TRBV13 to TRBJ1-4, with 7 bases lining up with TRBD1. V lost 4 bases to trimming and J lost 7 bases; unmatched junction nucleotides: 12. In germline, CDR1 is PRHDT, CDR2 FYEKMQ (reference sequence). This CDR3 has 16 residues. DNA for the CDR3: TGTGCCAGCAGCTCAGCGTCCGGGACAGAAGTTGAAAAACTGTTTTTT. It specifies CASSSASGTEVEKLFF.

The rearrangement joins TRBV4-1 to TRBJ2-2, with 11 bases fitting TRBD1. The CDR3 contains 20 residues. The germline CDR1 and CDR2 sequences are MGHRA and YSYEKL. J was trimmed by 6 bases and V by 0 bases; bases with no gene match: 15. DNA of the CDR3: TGCGCCAGCAGCCAAGATTTCATCCGGGACAGGGGGGGTTTCGCCGGGGAGCTGTTTTTT. Translating gives CASSQDFIRDRGGFAGELFF.

The chain couples TRBV4-2 to TRBJ1-2; 8 bases are a match to TRBD1. V was pared by 1 base and J by 8 bases, with 9 bases of the junction left unmatched. Germline loops: CDR1 LGHNA, CDR2 YNFKEQ. The CDR3 runs to 15 residues. In DNA, the CDR3 is TGTGCCAGCAGCCAAGGGACAGGGTATCCTTTAGGCTACACCTTC. Protein product: CASSQGTGYPLGYTF.

The chain joins TRBV6-1 to TRBJ2-3, with D possibly matching TRBD2 (5 bases). Trimming took 1 base from V and 2 from J, leaving 10 bases between them. The CDR3 is 15 amino acids. The germline V gene encodes CDR1 MNHNS and CDR2 SASEGT. The CDR3 is CASSEVSEYTDTQYF. In nucleotides, the CDR3 is TGTGCCAGCAGTGAAGTTAGCGAGTACACAGATACGCAGTATTTT.

The chain is built from TRBV30 and TRBJ2-1; D is unresolved. This CDR3 contains 13 residues. Trimming stripped 5 bases from V and 5 bases from J, with 13 bases between. CDR1 and CDR2 from the germline V gene are GTSNPN and SVGIG (reference sequence). The CDR3 reads CAWGPKENNEQFF. The DNA of the CDR3 is TGTGCCTGGGGGCCTAAGGAGAACAATGAGCAGTTCTTC.

The chain links TRBV6-5 to TRBJ1-5, with D perhaps matching TRBD1 (5 bases). V was cut by 6 bases and J by 9 bases, with 15 bases left in between. The V gene's germline CDR1 is MNHEY and CDR2 SVGAGI. The CDR3 runs to 13 residues. The CDR3: CASSLRVHTPQHF. CDR3 DNA sequence: TGTGCCAGCAGCCTCAGGGTGCATACGCCCCAGCATTTT.

The V call is TRBV4-1, the J call TRBJ1-1; D is ambiguous. V shed 1 base and J shed 6 bases, with 15 bases lying between them. The germline CDR1 and CDR2 sequences are MGHRA and YSYEKL. CDR3 size: 15 residues. The CDR3 coding sequence is TGCGCCAGCAGCCAAGGGAGTAGGGCCTGGGCTGAAGCTTTCTTT. The encoded protein is CASSQGSRAWAEAFF.

This clone was recorded only once. The V and J genes are TRBV7-8 and TRBJ2-7; D possibly corresponds to TRBD2 (6 bases). Germline V gives CDR1 SGHVS, CDR2 FQNEAQ. The CDR3 spans 12 residues. The ends were cut back, 7 bases at V and 5 bases at J, with 12 bases in the middle. CDR3 sequence (DNA): TGTGCCAGCACAGCGGGTAGGAACGAGCAGTACTTC. It codes for CASTAGRNEQYF.

CDR3 bases: TGTGCCAGCAGCCCCCCGACTTCCACCGGGGAGCTGTTTTTT. It specifies CASSPPTSTGELFF. The chain employs TRBV28 and TRBJ2-2, with D hard to call. The CDR3 contains 14 residues. Germline lookup yields CDR1 MDHEN and CDR2 SYDVKM. The V end was cut by 6 bases, the J end by 4 bases, with 12 bases between.

The chain joins TRBV30 to TRBJ1-5; a weak D match, TRBD1 (5 bases). V gave up 3 bases and J gave up 3 bases, with 9 bases separating them. This CDR3 spans 13 amino acids. Looked up from germline, CDR1 is GTSNPN and CDR2 is SVGIG (reference sequence). The CDR3 DNA follows: TGTGCCTGGAGCGTCGGGGCCAATCAGCCCCAGCATTTT. The encoded protein is CAWSVGANQPQHF.

CDR3 region: CASSQTDGDTQYF. CDR3 in DNA: TGTGCCAGCAGCCAAACAGACGGAGATACGCAGTATTTT. V is TRBV6-5 and J is TRBJ2-3; no firm D call. Trimming stripped 6 bases from V and 5 bases from J, with 12 bases between. Germline lookup yields CDR1 MNHEY and CDR2 SVGAGI. CDR3 length: 13 residues.

The chain joins TRBV27 to TRBJ2-7; D uncertain. V was cut by 2 bases and J by 3 bases, with 5 bases left in between. CDR1 is MNHEY and CDR2 is SMNVEV in the germline V gene (reference sequence). The CDR3 runs to 12 residues. DNA for the CDR3: TGTGCCAGCAGTTTAGACGGCTACGAGCAGTACTTC. It translates to CASSLDGYEQYF.

The chain combines TRBV7-8 with TRBJ2-3, with 10 positions matching TRBD1. After removal of 0 bases from V and 6 bases from J, the junction contained 0 bases not matched to a gene. Germline assignment: CDR1 SGHVS and CDR2 FQNEAQ. The CDR3 is made up of 14 amino acids. The CDR3 coding sequence is TGTGCCAGCAGCTTAGCGGGACAGGGGGATACGCAGTATTTT. Its protein product is CASSLAGQGDTQYF.

The rearrangement uses TRBV2 and TRBJ2-1, with TRBD1 matching 11 bases. With V trimmed by 1 base and J by 7 bases, 6 bases remained unmatched. The CDR3 consists of 16 residues. Per germline, CDR1 SNHLY and CDR2 FYNNEI. The CDR3 spells CASSEGDRGMGNEQFF. The CDR3 DNA follows: TGTGCCAGCAGTGAAGGGGACAGGGGGATGGGGAATGAGCAGTTCTTC.

The V gene is TRBV7-9, the J gene TRBJ2-1; 8 bases map to TRBD2. Trimming at V came to 1 base and at J to 12 bases, leaving 11 bases not matched to a gene. The CDR3 spans 15 residues. CDR1 is SEHNR and CDR2 is FQNEAQ in the germline V gene (reference sequence). The DNA of the CDR3 is TGTGCCAGCAGCTTAGGCGGGGGACTAGTGGATGGGCAGTTCTTC. Its protein product is CASSLGGGLVDGQFF.

The rearrangement uses TRBV14 and TRBJ2-3; 8 bases fit TRBD2. Germline V gene sequence: CDR1 SGHDN, CDR2 FVKESK. The length of the CDR3 is 18 residues. V dropped 0 bases and J dropped 6; count of bases not matched to a gene: 14. CDR3 amino acids: CASSQDLRAGVSWDTQYF. The CDR3 DNA follows: TGTGCCAGCAGCCAAGACCTACGAGCGGGAGTTTCTTGGGATACGCAGTATTTT. Based on the CDR3 plus reference TRBV14 and TRBJ2-3, the full variable domain is EAGVTQFPSHSVIEKGQTVTLRCDPISGHDNLYWYRRVMGKEIKFLLHFVKESKQDESGMPNNRFLAERTGGTYSTLKVQPAELEDSGVYFCASSQDLRAGVSWDTQYFGPGTRLTVL.

The chain is built from TRBV9 and TRBJ2-1; 8 bases agree with TRBD2. CDR1 SGDLS and CDR2 YYNGEE come from the germline V gene. The CDR3 is 15 amino acids. V lost 6 bases to trimming and J lost 3 bases; unmatched junction nucleotides: 8. The chain's CDR3 is CASTPRAGGYNEQFF. Written as DNA, the CDR3 is TGTGCCAGCACTCCCCGGGCGGGAGGCTACAATGAGCAGTTCTTC.

The V call is TRBV14, the J call TRBJ1-2, with D possibly TRBD1 on 6 matching bases. The CDR3 extends over 14 amino acids. The ends were cut back, 1 base at V and 7 bases at J, with 13 bases in the middle. Germline CDR1 and CDR2: SGHDN and FVKESK. CDR3 DNA: TGTGCCAGCAGCCAAGTTCCAGGGGCGGGTGGCTACACCTTC. Encoded protein: CASSQVPGAGGYTF.

The CDR3 protein is CASSVASGSLNEQFF. The CDR3 DNA sequence: TGTGCCAGCAGCGTGGCAAGCGGGAGCCTGAATGAGCAGTTCTTC. V is TRBV9 and J is TRBJ2-1; TRBD2 agrees at 8 bases. This CDR3 has 15 residues. With V trimmed by 2 bases and J by 7 bases, 8 bases remained unmatched. Germline loops: CDR1 SGDLS, CDR2 YYNGEE.

The chain recombines TRBV13 with TRBJ2-7; D unresolved. CDR1 and CDR2 (germline): PRHDT, FYEKMQ (reference sequence). CDR3 size: 15 residues. Trimming took off 0 bases at V and 0 bases at J, with 9 bases between the two ends. The DNA of the CDR3 is TGTGCCAGCAGCTTAGGGTCGGAAAGCTCCTACGAGCAGTACTTC. It codes for CASSLGSESSYEQYF.

V and J are TRBV19 and TRBJ1-3, with 7 bases that match TRBD1. This CDR3 comprises 18 residues. J lost 0 bases, V lost 10 bases, and 18 bases had no gene match. Germline V gene sequence: CDR1 LNHDA, CDR2 SQIVND (reference sequence). CDR3 sequence reads: CATEPRVRQGGSGNTIYF. In nucleotides, the CDR3 is TGTGCCACAGAACCCAGAGTGAGACAGGGCGGCTCTGGAAACACCATATATTTT.

V and J are TRBV30 and TRBJ2-1; D gene uncertain. The CDR3 has 13 residues. CDR1 GTSNPN and CDR2 SVGIG come from the germline V gene (reference sequence). Trimming shortened V by 2 bases and J by 0 bases, and 5 bases separated the two germline ends. CDR3 sequence: CAWSTGSYNEQFF. The CDR3 DNA is TGTGCCTGGAGTACGGGCTCCTACAATGAGCAGTTCTTC.

V and J are TRBV28 and TRBJ1-6; D remains unclear. There are 14 residues in the CDR3. V was pared by 3 bases and J by 6 bases, with 9 bases between. Germline V lookup: CDR1 MDHEN, CDR2 SYDVKM. Written as DNA, the CDR3 is TGTGCCAGCAGTTTTCTTCAGGCTAATTCACCCCTCCACTTT. Translated: CASSFLQANSPLHF.

The chain carries TRBV2 and TRBJ2-7; no clear D. This CDR3 contains 15 residues. From germline, CDR1 is SNHLY and CDR2 FYNNEI. Trimming shortened V by 1 base and J by 4 bases, and 14 bases separated the two germline ends. Here the CDR3 DNA reads TGTGCCAGCAGTGAAGAGGGCCCCGGACCTTACGAGCAGTACTTC. Amino acids: CASSEEGPGPYEQYF.

This clone was observed a handful of times. This chain joins TRBV29-1 and TRBJ1-1; D gene unclear. The CDR3 length is 11 residues. Germline assignment: CDR1 SQVTM and CDR2 ANQGSEA. Trimming stripped 4 bases from V and 0 bases from J, with 3 bases between. DNA of the CDR3: TGCAGCGTTGTTTTGAACACTGAAGCTTTCTTT. Amino acids: CSVVLNTEAFF.

The gene calls are TRBV2 and TRBJ2-7, with 11 positions matching TRBD2. J lost 5 bases, V lost 4 bases, and 16 bases had no gene match. CDR3 length: 18 residues. CDR1 is SNHLY and CDR2 is FYNNEI in the germline V gene. The CDR3 coding sequence is TGTGCCAGCAGTGGACCGACAGGGGAACTAGCGGGAGTGCACGAGCAGTACTTC. This gives the protein CASSGPTGELAGVHEQYF. Full variable domain (remainder filled in from reference TRBV2 and TRBJ2-7): EPEVTQTPSHQVTQMGQEVILRCVPISNHLYFYWYRQILGQKVEFLVSFYNNEISEKSEIFDDQFSVERPDGSNFTLKIRSTKLEDSAMYFCASSGPTGELAGVHEQYFGPGTRLTVT.